This TCR beta chain was sequenced for a study of blood T cell repertoires in COVID-19. Study in general: COVID-19 samples from acute and convalescent phases originated in the United States, Italy and Spain. Sample material is recorded as cDNA or gDNA derived from T cells, B-cell-depleted T cells, or PBMCs.

Seattle's cohort entered during active infection and was followed longitudinally. The CDR3 covers 13 residues. V was clipped by 8 bases and J by 4 bases; unmatched bases: 6. Germline loops: CDR1 MNHEY, CDR2 SVGAGI. In the authors' methods: It was from reference gene primer amplification that nucleated cell counts were estimated. This table comes from immunoSEQ multiplex PCR, and its TCRdb copy is limited to in-frame clones, with some not included. From that table come the V and J calls and clone size; the DNA was used to work out D and trimming. The sample lists over 70,000 clones; roughly 84% were seen once.

This chain connects TRBV6-5 to TRBJ1-1, with 8 bases identical to TRBD1. The clonotype was recovered from a man under 40 with COVID-19, enrolled during active disease. Sequencing was done on a sample of peripheral blood. This CDR3 is CASCTGGGTEAFF. In nucleotides, the CDR3 is TGTGCCAGCTGTACAGGGGGAGGCACTGAAGCTTTCTTT.